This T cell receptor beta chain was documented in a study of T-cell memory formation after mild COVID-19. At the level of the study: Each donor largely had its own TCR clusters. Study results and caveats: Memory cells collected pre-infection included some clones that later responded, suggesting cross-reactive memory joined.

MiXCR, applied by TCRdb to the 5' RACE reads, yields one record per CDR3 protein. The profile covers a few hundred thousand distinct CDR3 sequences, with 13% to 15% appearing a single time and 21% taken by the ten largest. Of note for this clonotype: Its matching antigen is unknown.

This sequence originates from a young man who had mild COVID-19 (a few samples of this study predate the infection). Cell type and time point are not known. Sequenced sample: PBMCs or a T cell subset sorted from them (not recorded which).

The CDR3 loop reads CASSLGVTNTEAFF. The CDR3 DNA follows: TGCGCCAGCAGCTTGGGGGTGACGAACACTGAAGCTTTCTTT. This chain links TRBV5-1 with TRBJ1-1; no clear D. The CDR3 has 14 amino acids. Germline lookup yields CDR1 SGHRS and CDR2 YFSETQ. The V and J ends lost 0 bases and 1 base respectively, with 7 bases between them. The full variable domain, rest sourced from reference TRBV5-1 and TRBJ1-1, is KAGVTQTPRYLIKTRGQQVTLSCSPISGHRSVSWYQQTPGQGLQFLFEYFSETQRNKGNFPGRFSGRQFSNSRSEMNVSTLELGDSALYLCASSLGVTNTEAFFGQGTRLTVV.